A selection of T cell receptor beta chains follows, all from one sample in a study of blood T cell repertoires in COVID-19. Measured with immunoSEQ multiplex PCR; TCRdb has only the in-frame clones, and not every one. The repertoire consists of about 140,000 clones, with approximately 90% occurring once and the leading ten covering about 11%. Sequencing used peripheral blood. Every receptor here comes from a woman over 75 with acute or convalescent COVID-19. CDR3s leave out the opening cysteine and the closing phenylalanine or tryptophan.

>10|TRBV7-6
ASSLDGATPN
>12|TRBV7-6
ASSLSDYNSPLH
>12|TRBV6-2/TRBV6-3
ASSSTGFGQPQH
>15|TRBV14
ASSQDRLGGSTDTQY
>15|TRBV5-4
ASSLGDRRRTNEKLF
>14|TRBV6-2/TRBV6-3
ASSYSGTAAIPEAF
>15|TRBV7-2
ASSIRTGQDVNYGYT
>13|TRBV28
ASSQGQVVNSPLH
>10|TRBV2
ASRQDNYGYT
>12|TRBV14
ASSRLTGGTEAF
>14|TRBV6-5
ASSYSDSSGANVLT
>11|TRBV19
ASSIDRGTEAF
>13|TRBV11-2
ASSRTSGAPYEQY
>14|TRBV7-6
ASSLAPSSSYNEQF
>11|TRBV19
ASNRDGTDTQY
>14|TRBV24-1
ATSDSGQGWLGEQF
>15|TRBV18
ASSPTPGTGSRYGYT
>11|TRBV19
ASSRGTGGRAF
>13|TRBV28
ASSSGQGGNTEAF
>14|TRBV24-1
ATSDPGLAGGNEQF
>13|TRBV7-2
ASSSLTGTGQPQH
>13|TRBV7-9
ASSAQGARNTEAF
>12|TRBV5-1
ASRGGASSTEAF
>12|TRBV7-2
ASSFGQGAQPQH
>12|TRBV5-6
ASREGAVTYEQY
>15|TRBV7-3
ASSLGQGGSRANVLT
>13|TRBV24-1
ATSDTSGGYNEQF
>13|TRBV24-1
ATTPSGGSQETQY
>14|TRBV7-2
ASSLVGGASYNEQF
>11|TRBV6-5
ASSTQGDRGYT
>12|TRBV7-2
ASSPPTNTGELF
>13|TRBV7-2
ASSRDISMNTEAF